This T cell receptor (beta chain) emerged from a study of identical twins. The trim removed 7 bases at V and 2 bases at J, leaving 8 bases unmatched. This CDR3 is 16 amino acids long. In germline, CDR1 is MDHEN, CDR2 SYDVKM. Each CDR3 protein gets one entry after TCRdb re-called the 5' RACE reads with MiXCR. The sample includes 450,000 or so distinct CDR3 sequences, roughly a quarter seen only once; the top ten take roughly 2.8%. The sample was also linked to a second study, of T cells expressing NK-cell markers.

The sequenced material came from CD4+ T cells sorted from blood. This TCR was recovered from a woman aged 18-29 years in good health. The chain joins TRBV28 to TRBJ2-6; 7 bases map to TRBD1. The chain's CDR3 is CASTSRQGAGANVLTF. Written as DNA, the CDR3 is TGTGCCAGCACCTCACGACAGGGAGCTGGGGCCAACGTCCTGACTTTC.